This TCR beta chain appears in the sequencing data of a study of blood T cells in healthy people across ages. The germline V and J ends were trimmed by 5 bases and 1 base, with 13 bases remaining between them. This CDR3 region has 15 residues. Germline lookup yields CDR1 ENHRY and CDR2 SYGVKD. Isolation of PBMCs gave at least 6.5 million cells per sample. With each sample, at least 5 micrograms of total RNA were extracted. A second 7 to 11 cycle PCR used barcoded and J-beta primers. Each cDNA molecule carried a tag from a template-switch adaptor that contained 12 random nucleotides. TCRdb reprocessed the 5' RACE reads via MiXCR and lists one record per CDR3 protein. The sample holds just under 900,000 distinct CDR3 sequences, more than 25% seen once.

The V gene is TRBV10-3, the J gene TRBJ2-3, with a tentative D call TRBD1 (5 bases). The source material was blood. This clonotype originated in a woman aged 80 or older in good health. The CDR3 coding sequence is TGTGCCATCAGTAAGGGGCTTTGCCGCACAGATACGCAGTATTTT. Protein product: CAISKGLCRTDTQYF.